These 23 T cell receptor beta chains originate from one sample sequenced in a study of vaccination effects on CD4 cells after COVID-19. Here immunoSEQ multiplex PCR was the method, and the copy in TCRdb shows in-frame clones only, minus some. The sample holds fewer than 80,000 clones, around 74% seen once. Antigen-specific CD4+ T cells were first expanded with viral peptide pools by the ViraFEST assay and only then sequenced. Upon completion of more than eight days in culture, CD4+ T cells were isolated. The participants, recipients of two vaccine doses, got either BNT162b2 or mRNA-1273. No antigen has been assigned to these receptors. The sequences come from CD4+ T cells from PBMCs cultured with HCoV-229E spike peptides, collected after COVID-19 vaccination. The receptor source for this set is a human donor who received a COVID-19 vaccine.

This chain uses TRBV5-1 with TRBJ1-2; 9 nucleotides match TRBD1. The CDR3 sequence is 15 residues long. Germline CDR1 reads SGHRS; CDR2 reads YFSETQ. J was trimmed by 8 bases and V by 3 bases; bases with no gene match: 11. As DNA, the CDR3 is TGCGCCAGCAGCTCAGCCGGGACAGGGCATTTCGGCTACACCTTC. Its protein is CASSSAGTGHFGYTF.

The gene calls are TRBV11-3 and TRBJ2-5; 8 bases are a match to TRBD1. The CDR3 is 13 residues long. Per the germline V gene, CDR1 is SGHNT and CDR2 is YENEEA. V lost 5 bases to trimming and J lost 6 bases; unmatched junction nucleotides: 5. The CDR3 bases are TGTGCCAGCAGCCCAGGGGGCGGACAGACCCAGTACTTC. Protein product: CASSPGGGQTQYF.

The chain has TRBV20-1 and TRBJ1-2; D call uncertain. This CDR3 has 14 residues. V lost 3 bases to trimming and J lost 0 bases, with 11 bases between them. Germline-derived CDR1 and CDR2 are DFQATT and SNEGSKA (reference sequence). DNA for the CDR3: TGCAGTGCTAGTCCCCTCGGTCCTAACTATGGCTACACCTTC. Residues: CSASPLGPNYGYTF.

The V call is TRBV18, the J call TRBJ1-2, with TRBD1 matching 8 bases. This CDR3 contains 14 residues. Unmatched junction bases numbered 4, after V lost 0 bases and J lost 7 bases. Germline V gene sequence: CDR1 KGHSH, CDR2 LQKENI. As DNA, the CDR3 is TGTGCCAGCTCACCACCCCGGACAGGGATTGGCTACACCTTC. This codes for CASSPPRTGIGYTF.

The CDR3 sequence is CSVSVGTGSNQPQHF. The CDR3, as DNA: TGCAGCGTTTCAGTGGGAACCGGTAGCAATCAGCCCCAGCATTTT. The V and J genes are TRBV29-1 and TRBJ1-5; D remains unclear. The V and J ends lost 5 bases and 0 bases respectively, with 14 bases between them. Germline assignment: CDR1 SQVTM and CDR2 ANQGSEA. This CDR3 region has 15 residues. The whole variable domain, remainder taken from reference TRBV29-1 and TRBJ1-5, is SAVISQKPSRDICQRGTSLTIQCQVDSQVTMMFWYRQQPGQSLTLIATANQGSEATYESGFVIDKFPISRPNLTFSTLTVSNMSPEDSSIYLCSVSVGTGSNQPQHFGDGTRLSIL.

The V and J genes are TRBV7-9 and TRBJ1-2, with D tentatively TRBD1 (6 bases). The CDR3 runs to 14 residues. The V end lost 3 bases, the J end lost 0 bases, and 8 bases lay between the germline ends. CDR1 is SEHNR, CDR2 FQNEAQ, per germline (reference sequence). In nucleotides, the CDR3 is TGTGCCAGCAGCTTCCAGGGGTCTAACTATGGCTACACCTTC. It translates to CASSFQGSNYGYTF.

The rearrangement links TRBV24-1 to TRBJ2-3; 8 bases align to TRBD1. The CDR3 is 16 amino acids. Per the germline V gene, CDR1 is KGHDR and CDR2 is SFDVKD. Unmatched junction bases numbered 5, after V lost 3 bases and J lost 1 base. The CDR3 nucleotides read TGTGCCACCAGTGATATTCCGGGACAGGGCACAGATACGCAGTATTTT. Amino acid sequence: CATSDIPGQGTDTQYF.

This sequence joins TRBV27 and TRBJ2-7; TRBD1 matches 7 bases. Per germline, CDR1 MNHEY and CDR2 SMNVEV (reference sequence). There are 15 residues in the CDR3. V lost 5 bases and J lost 0; bases outside the gene matches: 7. CDR3 nucleotides: TGTGCCAGCAGTCCCGGACAGGAACTCTCCTACGAGCAGTACGTC. Protein product: CASSPGQELSYEQYV.

The count of this clone is one. The chain links TRBV24-1 to TRBJ2-5, with 7 bases aligning to TRBD1. This CDR3 spans 12 amino acids. The germline V gene encodes CDR1 KGHDR and CDR2 SFDVKD. J was trimmed by 5 bases and V by 7 bases; bases with no gene match: 3. The CDR3 spells CATSQGDETQYF. The CDR3 coding sequence is TGTGCCACCAGCCAGGGGGACGAGACCCAGTACTTC.

This clone has a handful of counts. The chain recombines TRBV5-1 with TRBJ1-2, with TRBD1 matching over 8 bases. Germline trimming cut 4 bases from V and 6 bases from J; bases unmatched to any gene: 11. CDR3 size: 15 residues. CDR1 is SGHRS and CDR2 is YFSETQ in the germline V gene. CDR3 sequence: CASSSYSTGGDGYTF. For the CDR3, the DNA is TGCGCCAGCAGCAGTTACTCTACAGGGGGGGATGGCTACACCTTC. The full variable domain, in which reference TRBV5-1 and TRBJ1-2 provide the parts outside the CDR3, is KAGVTQTPRYLIKTRGQQVTLSCSPISGHRSVSWYQQTPGQGLQFLFEYFSETQRNKGNFPGRFSGRQFSNSRSEMNVSTLELGDSALYLCASSSYSTGGDGYTFGSGTRLTVV.

This rearrangement joins TRBV19 to TRBJ1-2; D is uncertain. V dropped 0 bases and J dropped 8 bases, with 10 bases sitting between them. The CDR3 has 13 residues. Germline lookup yields CDR1 LNHDA and CDR2 SQIVND (reference sequence). CDR3 bases: TGTGCCAGTAGTATAGAGGGAGTCGGGGGCTACACCTTC. Translated: CASSIEGVGGYTF.

This clone has a handful of counts. The chain is built from TRBV6-5 and TRBJ1-2; D perhaps matches TRBD1 (5 bases). Per germline, CDR1 MNHEY and CDR2 SVGAGI. The CDR3 runs to 14 residues. Trimming left V 0 bases short and J 6 bases short, with 11 bases between. CDR3 amino acids: CASSYSSGVNGYTF. CDR3 DNA: TGTGCCAGCAGTTACTCGTCGGGGGTTAATGGCTACACCTTC.

The genes are TRBV24-1 and TRBJ2-3; D not resolved. From germline, CDR1 is KGHDR and CDR2 SFDVKD. CDR3 length: 12 residues. Trimming cost V 4 bases and J 7 bases, with 8 bases left between them. CDR3 protein: CATSDRAYTQYF. The CDR3 DNA reads TGTGCCACCAGTGACCGAGCCTATACGCAGTATTTT.

The gene calls are TRBV9 and TRBJ2-2; D ambiguous. CDR3 length: 12 residues. CDR1 SGDLS and CDR2 YYNGEE come from the germline V gene. The V gene lost 1 base and the J gene lost 7 bases, with 5 bases spanning the gap. The DNA for the CDR3 is TGTGCCAGCAGCGTACCCAACGGGGAGCTGTTTTTT. Translation gives CASSVPNGELFF.

The gene calls are TRBV7-8 and TRBJ1-1, with 7 bases fitting TRBD1. The CDR3 extends over 15 amino acids. After removal of 5 bases from V and 0 bases from J, the junction contained 6 bases not matched to a gene. In germline, CDR1 is SGHVS, CDR2 FQNEAQ. The CDR3 DNA is TGTGCCAGCAGCCCCCGGACAGGATTGAACACTGAAGCTTTCTTT. Encoded protein: CASSPRTGLNTEAFF.

The chain recombines TRBV5-1 with TRBJ1-1, with D possibly matching TRBD1 (6 bases). CDR3 length equals 15 residues. V lost 5 bases and J lost 2, with 16 bases in between. CDR1 is SGHRS, CDR2 YFSETQ, per germline. Written as DNA, the CDR3 is TGCGCCAGCAGGCCTACCTTGGACAGAAACACTGAAGCTTTCTTT. Protein: CASRPTLDRNTEAFF.

This chain joins TRBV27 and TRBJ2-5, with D possibly being TRBD2 (6 bases). The germline V and J ends were trimmed by 0 bases and 3 bases, with 14 bases remaining between them. The germline V gene has CDR1 MNHEY and CDR2 SMNVEV (reference sequence). This CDR3 has 16 amino acids. Written as DNA, the CDR3 is TGTGCCAGCAGTTTATCGGAGGGTTATAGGGAAGAGACCCAGTACTTC. It translates to CASSLSEGYREETQYF.

V gene TRBV5-1 combines with J gene TRBJ1-6; D is uncertain. The CDR3 has 14 amino acids. The germline V gene has CDR1 SGHRS and CDR2 YFSETQ. The V end lost 0 bases, the J end lost 4 bases, and 5 bases lay between the germline ends. CDR3 DNA sequence: TGCGCCAGCAGCTTGGACAGATATAATTCACCCCTCCACTTT. Its protein product is CASSLDRYNSPLHF. Variable domain in full (rest from reference TRBV5-1 and TRBJ1-6): KAGVTQTPRYLIKTRGQQVTLSCSPISGHRSVSWYQQTPGQGLQFLFEYFSETQRNKGNFPGRFSGRQFSNSRSEMNVSTLELGDSALYLCASSLDRYNSPLHFGNGTRLTVT.

This rearrangement joins TRBV14 to TRBJ2-1; 7 bases align to TRBD1. After removal of 4 bases from V and 1 base from J, the junction contained 7 bases not matched to a gene. This CDR3 has 16 residues. The germline V gene has CDR1 SGHDN and CDR2 FVKESK. The CDR3 protein is CASSLLTGRSYNEQFF. DNA for the CDR3: TGTGCCAGCAGCCTTCTGACAGGGCGATCCTACAATGAGCAGTTCTTC.

This clone was seen only a few times. The chain employs TRBV6-6 and TRBJ1-1, with a weak D call TRBD1 (6 bases). V was trimmed by 3 bases and J by 5 bases, leaving 19 bases between them. CDR1 and CDR2 from the germline V gene are MNHNY and SVGAGI (reference sequence). CDR3 size: 16 residues. This CDR3 is CASSYLSKGVVTEAFF. The CDR3 coding sequence is TGTGCCAGCAGTTATTTGTCGAAGGGGGTTGTGACTGAAGCTTTCTTT.

The V gene is TRBV7-2, the J gene TRBJ2-2; D uncertain. Germline V gene sequence: CDR1 SGHTA, CDR2 FQGNSA. Trimming removed 4 bases at V and 4 bases at J, with 10 bases between. CDR3 length equals 14 residues. In DNA form, the CDR3 reads TGTGCCAGCAGCTCGCGTCGTCCCACCGGGGAGCTGTTTTTT. This encodes CASSSRRPTGELFF.

This clone was picked up one time. The chain uses TRBV12-5 and TRBJ1-4, with D possibly TRBD1 on 5 matching bases. The CDR3 runs 20 residues. V gave up 0 bases and J gave up 0 bases, with 20 bases separating them. Germline values: CDR1 LGHNT, CDR2 FRNRAP. The CDR3: CASGLVQRGFLRATNEKLFF. CDR3 DNA: TGTGCTAGTGGTTTGGTACAGAGGGGTTTTCTTAGGGCAACTAATGAAAAACTGTTTTTT.

The V and J genes are TRBV27 and TRBJ1-5; tentative D call: TRBD1 (5 bases). V lost 1 base and J 6 bases, leaving 7 bases between the germline ends. The CDR3 is made up of 13 amino acids. CDR1 is MNHEY and CDR2 is SMNVEV in the germline V gene (reference sequence). The CDR3 here is CASSLFGGQPQHF. CDR3 bases: TGTGCCAGCAGTTTATTTGGGGGTCAGCCCCAGCATTTT.